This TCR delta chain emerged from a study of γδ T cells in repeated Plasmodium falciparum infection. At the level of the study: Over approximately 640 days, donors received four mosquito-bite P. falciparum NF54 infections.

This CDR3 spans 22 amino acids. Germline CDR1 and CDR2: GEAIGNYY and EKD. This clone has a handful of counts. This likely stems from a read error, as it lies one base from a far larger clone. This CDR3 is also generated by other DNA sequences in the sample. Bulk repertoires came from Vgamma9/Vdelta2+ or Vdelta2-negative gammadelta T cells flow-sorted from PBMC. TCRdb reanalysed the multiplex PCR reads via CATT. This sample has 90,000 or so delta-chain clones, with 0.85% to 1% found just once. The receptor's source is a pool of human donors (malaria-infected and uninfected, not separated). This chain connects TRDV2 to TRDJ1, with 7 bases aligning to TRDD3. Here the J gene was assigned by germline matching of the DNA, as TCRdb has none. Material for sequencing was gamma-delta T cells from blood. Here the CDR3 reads CACDALGDRDTILALYTDKLIF. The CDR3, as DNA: TGTGCCTGTGACGCGCTAGGAGATCGGGATACTATTCTCGCTTTGTACACCGACAAACTCATCTTT.